These 12 T cell receptor beta chains came from one sample sequenced in a study of long-term antiretroviral therapy in people with HIV. The assay used was immunoSEQ (version v3.0), run at survey level. Here immunoSEQ multiplex PCR was the method, and the copy in TCRdb shows in-frame clones only, minus some. This sample has about 20,000 clones, with 90% to 95% found just once. The sequenced sample was unsorted PBMCs, obtained 4.4 years after starting antiretroviral therapy. These receptors were taken from a woman aged 45-60 years with HIV.

The genes are TRBV5-4 and TRBJ2-1; TRBD2 matches 8 bases. Trimming cost V 4 bases and J 4 bases; bases outside gene matches: 4. The CDR3 covers 14 residues. Germline values: CDR1 SGHNT, CDR2 YYREEE (reference sequence). CDR3 amino acids: CASSRGGEYNEQFF. Written as DNA, the CDR3 is TGTGCCAGCAGCCGGGGGGGGGAATACAATGAGCAGTTCTTC.

The chain links TRBV5-1 to TRBJ1-1; a possible D gene is TRBD1 (5 bases). CDR3 length: 15 amino acids. Deletions cut 4 bases from V and 1 base from J, with 14 bases between. CDR1 is SGHRS, CDR2 YFSETQ, per germline. Here the CDR3 reads CASSLGGGGNTEAFF. CDR3 coding DNA: TGCGCCAGCAGCCTGGGGGGAGGTGGGAACACTGAAGCTTTCTTT. Using reference TRBV5-1 and TRBJ1-1 for the parts outside the CDR3, the full variable domain is KAGVTQTPRYLIKTRGQQVTLSCSPISGHRSVSWYQQTPGQGLQFLFEYFSETQRNKGNFPGRFSGRQFSNSRSEMNVSTLELGDSALYLCASSLGGGGNTEAFFGQGTRLTVV.

The V and J genes are TRBV5-6 and TRBJ1-1; D is unclear. The germline CDR1 and CDR2 sequences are SGHDT and YYEEEE. The ends were cut back, 0 bases at V and 0 bases at J, with 12 bases in the middle. This CDR3 is 16 amino acids long. The CDR3 DNA follows: TGTGCCAGCAGCTTGGGCCCGGTTACTCTGAACACTGAAGCTTTCTTT. It yields the protein CASSLGPVTLNTEAFF.

This clone was picked up a small number of times. The gene calls are TRBV6-5 and TRBJ2-7; 12 positions match TRBD1. The CDR3 runs 15 residues. With 6 bases clipped from V and 5 bases from J, the junction kept 8 bases outside the gene matches. CDR1 is MNHEY, CDR2 SVGAGI, per germline. This CDR3 is CASSLRDRGLHEQYF. The CDR3, as DNA: TGTGCCAGCAGCCTCCGGGACAGGGGGCTTCACGAGCAGTACTTC.

This clone was counted a single time. This chain links TRBV5-1 with TRBJ1-2; 10 bases are shared with TRBD1. With V trimmed by 3 bases and J by 0 bases, 5 bases remained unmatched. The CDR3 has 16 residues. Germline values: CDR1 SGHRS, CDR2 YFSETQ. CDR3 DNA: TGCGCCAGCAGCTGGGGGGACAGGGGAGCTAACTATGGCTACACCTTC. Protein: CASSWGDRGANYGYTF.

The gene calls are TRBV7-2 and TRBJ1-2; D possibly corresponds to TRBD1 (6 bases). This CDR3 has 14 amino acids. V lost 3 bases, J lost 5 bases, and 13 bases lay in between. CDR1 is SGHTA, CDR2 FQGNSA, per germline. The CDR3, as DNA: TGTGCCAGCAGCTTCGGGGGGCGAGGGTATGGCTACACCTTC. Translated, it gives CASSFGGRGYGYTF. Variable domain in full (rest from reference TRBV7-2 and TRBJ1-2): GAGVSQSPSNKVTEKGKDVELRCDPISGHTALYWYRQSLGQGLEFLIYFQGNSAPDKSGLPSDRFSAERTGGSVSTLTIQRTQQEDSAVYLCASSFGGRGYGYTFGSGTRLTVV.

This chain joins TRBV11-2 and TRBJ1-1; 8 bases align to TRBD1. The CDR3 runs to 16 residues. Per germline, CDR1 SGHAT and CDR2 FQNNGV. V was clipped by 5 bases and J by 0 bases; unmatched bases: 8. CDR3 DNA: TGTGCCAGCAGCCCCGGGACAGGTCCCCTGAACACTGAAGCTTTCTTT. Translation: CASSPGTGPLNTEAFF.

The chain recombines TRBV19 with TRBJ2-3; TRBD1 matches 7 bases. The CDR3 is 13 amino acids. J lost 6 bases, V lost 7 bases, and 7 bases had no gene match. Germline CDR1 and CDR2: LNHDA and SQIVND (reference sequence). This CDR3 is CASTAGTADTQYF. CDR3 DNA: TGTGCCAGTACCGCAGGGACAGCGGATACGCAGTATTTT. Based on the CDR3 plus reference TRBV19 and TRBJ2-3, the full variable domain is DGGITQSPKYLFRKEGQNVTLSCEQNLNHDAMYWYRQDPGQGLRLIYYSQIVNDFQKGDIAEGYSVSREKKESFPLTVTSAQKNPTAFYLCASTAGTADTQYFGPGTRLTVL.

V is TRBV7-2 and J is TRBJ1-1; D is unclear. Between the trimmed V and J ends, which lost 1 base and 6 bases, there was a span of 15 bases. Germline V gene data show CDR1 as SGHTA and CDR2 as FQGNSA. CDR3 length equals 15 residues. This CDR3 reads CASSLVSHPSSEAFF. The CDR3 bases are TGTGCCAGCAGCTTAGTTTCACACCCCAGTTCTGAAGCTTTCTTT.

The V call is TRBV30, the J call TRBJ2-7; tentative D call: TRBD2 (6 bases). V lost 4 bases, J lost 2 bases, and 12 bases lay in between. Germline CDR1 is GTSNPN and CDR2 is SVGIG (reference sequence). The CDR3 loop spans 13 amino acids. In nucleotides, the CDR3 is TGTGCCTGGAATGGGGGGAATCCCTACGAGCAGTACTTC. This sequence encodes CAWNGGNPYEQYF.

The chain has TRBV7-9 and TRBJ2-1; D not resolved. From germline, CDR1 is SEHNR and CDR2 FQNEAQ (reference sequence). V was clipped by 2 bases and J by 6 bases, with 8 bases between them. There are 13 residues in the CDR3. CDR3: CASSLTEPNEQFF. The CDR3 DNA reads TGTGCCAGCAGCTTAACAGAACCCAATGAGCAGTTCTTC.

The V and J genes are TRBV9 and TRBJ2-1; 10 nucleotides align to TRBD2. The CDR3 is 15 amino acids. J was trimmed by 4 bases and V by 3 bases; bases with no gene match: 4. Looked up from germline, CDR1 is SGDLS and CDR2 is YYNGEE. This chain's CDR3 is CASSAAGGPYNEQFF. The CDR3, as DNA: TGTGCCAGCAGCGCAGCGGGGGGGCCTTACAATGAGCAGTTCTTC.